This is a list of T cell receptor beta chains from one sample in a study of OX40 agonist ivuxolimab in advanced cancers. Data came from immunoSEQ multiplex PCR; TCRdb stores just in-frame clones and leaves some out. The sample lists about 110,000 clones; around nine tenths were seen once. Sequenced here: CD4+ or CD8+ T cells sorted from blood, sampled in a trial of the OX40 agonist ivuxolimab. The receptors here all came from an adult with an advanced solid tumor such as melanoma, head and neck, liver or kidney cancer. CDR3s include the opening cysteine and the closing phenylalanine or tryptophan. The D gene is left open where the match is weak. Size is omitted from some rows. Given values are once, few, many or a class for expanded clones.

CASSLSWERGSSYNEQFF,TGTGCCAGCAGTTTATCGTGGGAGCGGGGGAGCTCCTACAATGAGCAGTTCTTC,NA,TRBD2,TRBV27,TRBJ2-1
CASSRGQIEAFF,TGTGCCAGCAGCCGAGGACAGATTGAAGCTTTCTTT,NA,NA,TRBV7-9,TRBJ1-1
CASSAGLFTYNEQFF,TGTGCCAGTAGTGCGGGACTATTCACCTACAATGAGCAGTTCTTC,NA,TRBD2,TRBV19,TRBJ2-1
CSVGGRNSGNTIYF,TGCAGCGTTGGGGGACGGAACTCTGGAAACACCATATATTTT,NA,NA,TRBV29-1,TRBJ1-3
CASSLSIAGSPLHF,TGTGCCAGCAGCTTAAGCATAGCGGGTTCACCCCTCCACTTT,NA,NA,TRBV7-9,TRBJ1-6
CATSRDYTDTQYF,TGTGCCACCAGCAGAGACTACACAGATACGCAGTATTTT,NA,NA,TRBV15,TRBJ2-3
CSVGRGGYGYTF,TGCAGCGTTGGCCGGGGCGGCTATGGCTACACCTTC,NA,NA,TRBV29-1,TRBJ1-2
CAITLAGGPGELFF,TGTGCCATCACCCTAGCGGGGGGGCCCGGGGAGCTGTTTTTT,NA,TRBD2,TRBV10-3,TRBJ2-2
CASRPTGQGPEAFF,TGTGCCAGCAGACCTACGGGACAGGGCCCTGAAGCTTTCTTT,few,TRBD1,TRBV11-2,TRBJ1-1
CASSSYQTVYFYSTEAFF,TGTGCCAGCAGCTCCTACCAGACAGTATATTTTTATTCCACTGAAGCTTTCTTT,once,NA,TRBV7-2,TRBJ1-1
CASSSDSQETQYF,TGTGCCAGCAGCAGTGACAGTCAAGAGACCCAGTACTTC,once,NA,TRBV11-3,TRBJ2-5
CASRLQGAGGYTF,TGTGCCAGCAGATTACAGGGGGCAGGTGGCTACACCTTC,NA,TRBD1,TRBV2,TRBJ1-2
CASSAGQGIYEQYF,TGTGCCAGTAGTGCAGGACAGGGAATCTACGAGCAGTACTTC,NA,TRBD1,TRBV19,TRBJ2-7
CASLAGGRNEQFF,TGTGCCAGTTTAGCGGGAGGGCGCAATGAGCAGTTCTTC,NA,TRBD2,TRBV19,TRBJ2-1
CASTPFGDSGELFF,TGTGCCAGCACCCCTTTCGGGGATTCCGGGGAGCTGTTTTTT,NA,NA,TRBV7-9,TRBJ2-2
CASSLASGTDTQYF,TGCGCCAGCAGCTTGGCTAGCGGGACAGATACGCAGTATTTT,NA,TRBD2,TRBV5-1,TRBJ2-3
CSVSLSGRDNEQFF,TGCAGCGTAAGCCTTAGCGGGAGGGACAATGAGCAGTTCTTC,NA,TRBD2,TRBV29-1,TRBJ2-1
CASSLASFYDQPQHF,TGTGCCAGCAGCTTGGCGTCCTTTTACGATCAGCCCCAGCATTTT,NA,NA,TRBV5-8,TRBJ1-5
CASSQEVGTVNTEAFF,TGTGCCAGCAGCCAAGAGGTAGGGACAGTGAACACTGAAGCTTTCTTT,NA,TRBD1,TRBV4-2,TRBJ1-1
CASSSTPFNSPLHF,TGTGCCAGCAGTTCCACCCCCTTCAATTCACCCCTCCACTTT,NA,NA,TRBV28,TRBJ1-6
CASSQTWYEQYF,TGTGCCAGCAGTCAAACATGGTACGAGCAGTACTTC,NA,NA,TRBV6-1,TRBJ2-7
CASSYFLMRNEKLFF,TGTGCCAGCAGTTACTTTCTGATGCGGAATGAAAAACTGTTTTTT,NA,NA,TRBV6-6,TRBJ1-4
CAWSSIGFNQPQHF,TGTGCCTGGAGTAGTATTGGTTTTAATCAGCCCCAGCATTTT,once,NA,TRBV30,TRBJ1-5